The rows below give T cell receptor beta chains drawn from one sample of a study of cytomegalovirus exposure and HLA in healthy donors. Assay: immunoSEQ multiplex PCR; the TCRdb copy retains only in-frame clones and omits some. Here the sample spans approximately 130,000 clones, over 60% being singletons. Sequenced sample: PBMCs. These receptors all come from a female donor in good health and CMV-seropositive. CDR3s leave out the opening cysteine and the closing phenylalanine or tryptophan. Rows may omit the clone size; those that give it use once, few, many or a size class.

>TRBV6-1|-|-
ASSEAGTGYYEQY
>TRBV7-9|-|TRBJ2-3
ASSPYTDTQY
>TRBV6-1|-|TRBJ2-2
ASSERGAGELF
>TRBV6-6|-|TRBJ2-2
ASSYSRQRNTGELF
>TRBV11-1|-|TRBJ2-7
ASSPERTGFFGGEQY
>TRBV18|-|TRBJ1-5
ASSLGQGENQPQH
>TRBV5-1|few|TRBJ2-2
ASSFGTGYMSGELF
>TRBV7-3|-|TRBJ2-3
ASSPSSGTDTQY
>TRBV30|-|TRBJ2-5
AWSVGLAGVQETQY
>TRBV7-9|-|TRBJ2-1
ASSLLQGDEQF
>TRBV28|-|TRBJ2-5
ASSLPSGGAGETQY
>TRBV6-1|-|TRBJ2-7
ASSGTGEASYEQY
>TRBV2|-|TRBJ1-5
ASSESTGGARH
>TRBV30|-|TRBJ2-7
AWRPGGGGSYEQY
>TRBV11-2|-|TRBJ2-5
ASRDRDRIQETQY
>TRBV7-3|-|TRBJ1-1
ASSLYSKEAF
>TRBV7-9|-|TRBJ1-5
ASSSGRLNQPQH
>TRBV10-1|-|TRBJ2-3
ASSDGRGTDTQY
>TRBV18|-|TRBJ1-1
ASSPRRGGNTEAF
>TRBV14|-|TRBJ2-5
ASSQGVAGTQY
>TRBV11-2|-|TRBJ2-7
ASSFSRDSVYEQY
>TRBV2|-|TRBJ2-3
ASGGRTSTDTQY
>TRBV5-1|-|TRBJ1-4
ASSLARPGLNEKLF
>TRBV2|-|TRBJ2-5
ASSAQGALQETQY
>TRBV7-2|-|TRBJ2-4
ASSLAGPIQY
>TRBV2|few|TRBJ1-4
ASRAGTTNEKLF
>TRBV7-9|once|TRBJ2-3
ASSFLAGSTSTDTQY
>TRBV18|few|TRBJ2-1
ASSPTLGTSGADNEQF
>TRBV10-3|-|TRBJ1-1
AIQTGGNTEAF
>TRBV4-1|-|TRBJ1-1
ASSQAVNTEAF
>TRBV19|-|TRBJ2-1
ASSIGRRLAGPYNEQF
>TRBV7-9|-|TRBJ2-5
ASSLGLVGETQY
>TRBV18|-|TRBJ2-3
ASSTRRLAGTGGTDTQY
>TRBV13|-|TRBJ2-3
ASSSRLAESTDTQY
>TRBV5-1|-|TRBJ2-1
ASSFSWGEQF
>TRBV28|once|TRBJ2-5
AGSPPREDSWVETQY
>TRBV11-2|-|TRBJ2-7
ASSSRVASGRPSSYEQY
>TRBV7-2|-|TRBJ1-2
ASSLSFGGRAYGYT
>TRBV11-2|-|TRBJ2-2
ASSLGDSTGELF
>TRBV7-9|-|TRBJ2-7
SSSLFSGKHEQY
>TRBV19|few|TRBJ1-1
ASSKAGQGGTEAF
>TRBV7-2|-|TRBJ2-5
ASSEWSEETQY
>TRBV23-1|few|TRBJ2-1
AAVDRVIWGEQF
>TRBV6-1|once|TRBJ1-1
ASIRQGGTEAF
>TRBV5-1|few|TRBJ2-1
ASSPRTVSLNNEQF
>TRBV6-5|-|TRBJ2-7
ASSSQGREQY
>TRBV18|-|TRBJ2-1
ASSPPTQQGNEQF
>TRBV28|-|TRBJ1-5
ASTLGGVNQPQH